The text below deals with one T cell receptor beta chain. This specimen belongs to a study of early T cells in non-severe SARS-CoV-2 infection. Germline V gene sequence: CDR1 DFQATT, CDR2 SNEGSKA (reference sequence). The CDR3 length is 13 residues. V was clipped by 6 bases and J by 8 bases, with 17 bases between them. TCRdb reprocessed the 5' RACE reads with MiXCR, giving one entry per CDR3 protein. The sample consists of roughly 88,000 distinct CDR3 sequences, approximately 14% of them appearing once. Sequencing used whole blood. The clonotype originates from an adult who was a healthcare worker with PCR-confirmed SARS-CoV-2 infection or an uninfected control (not recorded which). The rearrangement joins TRBV20-1 to TRBJ2-1; a weak D match, TRBD2 (6 bases). DNA for the CDR3: TGCAGTGCCCTCGGGGCGGGGACGTATGAGCAGTTCTTC. Translation: CSALGAGTYEQFF.